The 25 T cell receptor beta chains below all came from one sample that was sequenced in a study of blood T cell repertoires in COVID-19. The assay was immunoSEQ multiplex PCR, and TCRdb's table has in-frame clones only and misses some. In the table there are about 140,000 clones, about 83% of which are singletons. The material sequenced was peripheral blood. The receptors shown here come from a human donor in a cohort sampled during active COVID-19.

This chain joins TRBV19 and TRBJ2-3, with 7 bases matching TRBD1. Germline V gene sequence: CDR1 LNHDA, CDR2 SQIVND (reference sequence). The CDR3 runs 15 residues. With V trimmed by 6 bases and J by 4 bases, 10 bases remained unmatched. CDR3 region: CASRPWAQGADTQYF. CDR3 nucleotides: TGTGCCAGTAGACCATGGGCCCAGGGGGCAGATACGCAGTATTTT.

The CDR3 loop is CASSSESTNEKLFF. The CDR3 DNA reads as TGTGCCAGTAGCTCGGAGTCAACTAATGAAAAACTGTTTTTT. The V call is TRBV19, the J call TRBJ1-4; D not resolved. Germline CDR1 is LNHDA and CDR2 is SQIVND (reference sequence). V dropped 6 bases and J dropped 0 bases, with 8 bases sitting between them. CDR3 size: 14 residues.

J is TRBJ1-2 and V is TRBV9, with 9 bases identical to TRBD1. This CDR3 has 14 amino acids. V dropped 0 bases and J dropped 7; count of bases not matched to a gene: 4. Germline-derived CDR1 and CDR2 are SGDLS and YYNGEE. This chain's CDR3 is CASSVEDRGAGYTF. CDR3 nucleotides: TGTGCCAGCAGCGTAGAAGACAGGGGGGCTGGCTACACCTTC.

This chain uses TRBV7-2 with TRBJ1-2; no reliable D call. Germline CDR1 SGHTA, CDR2 FQGNSA. The germline V and J ends were trimmed by 1 base and 4 bases, with 13 bases remaining between them. This CDR3 contains 15 residues. The CDR3 DNA reads TGTGCCAGCAGCTTAGGGTCCGGGTCCAGCTATGGCTACACCTTC. Its protein product is CASSLGSGSSYGYTF.

J is TRBJ1-1 and V is TRBV21-1. TRBV21-1 constitutes a pseudogene. The CDR3 loop spans 14 amino acids. In DNA form, the CDR3 reads TGTGCCAGCAGCATAAGGGGCGGGGACACTGAAGCTTTCTTT. Protein: CASSIRGGDTEAFF.

The chain recombines TRBV12-3 or TRBV12-4 with TRBJ1-1; D not certain. V was shortened by 5 bases and J by 10 bases, with 14 bases between the two germline ends. This CDR3 spans 12 amino acids. CDR3: CASSLRGVGAFF. CDR3 coding DNA: TGTGCCAGCAGTCTTCGGGGAGTTGGAGCTTTCTTT.

The CDR3 spells CASSTTGGAGQPQHF. CDR3 bases: TGTGCCAGCAGTACTACAGGGGGCGCGGGTCAGCCCCAGCATTTT. The chain carries TRBV6-5 and TRBJ1-5; 9 positions agree with TRBD1. Germline trimming cut 5 bases from V and 6 bases from J; bases unmatched to any gene: 8. Germline CDR1 is MNHEY and CDR2 is SVGAGI. The CDR3 sequence is 15 residues long.

V gene TRBV7-9 combines with J gene TRBJ1-3; TRBD1 matches 7 bases. This CDR3 region has 13 residues. The germline gives CDR1 SEHNR, CDR2 FQNEAQ (reference sequence). Trimming took 6 bases from V and 2 from J; bases not matched to a gene: 1. CDR3 loop: CASRDRAGNTIYF. The CDR3, as DNA: TGTGCCAGCAGAGACAGGGCTGGAAACACCATATATTTT.

The chain joins TRBV9 to TRBJ1-6; 8 nucleotides match TRBD1. The V gene end was trimmed by 3 bases and the J gene end by 7 bases; junction bases not matched to a gene: 6. This CDR3 has 15 residues. The germline gives CDR1 SGDLS, CDR2 YYNGEE. The CDR3 here is CASSAAGTGNSPLHF. DNA for the CDR3: TGTGCCAGCAGCGCCGCCGGGACAGGAAATTCACCCCTCCACTTT. The whole variable domain, filled in from reference TRBV9 and TRBJ1-6, reads DSGVTQTPKHLITATGQRVTLRCSPRSGDLSVYWYQQSLDQGLQFLIQYYNGEERAKGNILERFSAQQFPDLHSELNLSSLELGDSALYFCASSAAGTGNSPLHFGNGTRLTVT.

V is TRBV6-6 and J is TRBJ1-5; the match to TRBD1 covers 7 bases. The germline gives CDR1 MNHNY, CDR2 SVGAGI (reference sequence). The CDR3 is 16 residues long. The J segment lost 5 bases and the V segment lost 0 bases, leaving 7 bases of the junction unmatched. The CDR3: CASSYSSTGFHQPQHF. The CDR3 coding sequence is TGTGCCAGCAGTTACTCTTCGACAGGGTTTCATCAGCCCCAGCATTTT.

The rearrangement links TRBV6-9 to TRBJ1-5; 11 positions match TRBD1. This CDR3 region has 17 residues. Trimming removed 5 bases from V and 3 bases from J; junction bases left unmatched: 9. Germline loops: CDR1 MNHGY, CDR2 SVAAGI. This chain's CDR3 is CASSPRTGGGINQPQHF. Written as DNA, the CDR3 is TGTGCCAGCAGTCCCCGGACAGGGGGCGGCATCAATCAGCCCCAGCATTTT.

For the CDR3, the DNA is TGTGCCAGCTCACCCTACGGCCGGGTAAACACCTTC. It specifies CASSPYGRVNTF. The chain is built from TRBV18 and TRBJ1-2; D uncertain. Per germline, CDR1 KGHSH and CDR2 LQKENI. Trimming took off 3 bases at V and 12 bases at J, with 14 bases between the two ends. CDR3 size: 12 residues. The full variable domain, with the rest looked up from reference TRBV18 and TRBJ1-2, is NAGVMQNPRHLVRRRGQEARLRCSPMKGHSHVYWYRQLPEEGLKFMVYLQKENIIDESGMPKERFSAEFPKEGPSILRIQQVVRGDSAAYFCASSPYGRVNTFGSGTRLTVV.

V usage is TRBV15 and J usage is TRBJ2-7; maybe TRBD1 (6 bases). Germline V gene sequence: CDR1 LNHNV, CDR2 YYDKDF (reference sequence). The V gene lost 5 bases and the J gene lost 2 bases, with 16 bases spanning the gap. CDR3 length: 15 residues. CDR3 residues: CATSPRASGAYEQYF. The CDR3 DNA is TGTGCCACCAGCCCGAGGGCCTCAGGGGCCTACGAGCAGTACTTC. Full variable domain (outside the CDR3, taken from reference TRBV15 and TRBJ2-7): DAMVIQNPRYQVTQFGKPVTLSCSQTLNHNVMYWYQQKSSQAPKLLFHYYDKDFNNEADTPDNFQSRRPNTSFCFLDIRSPGLGDTAMYLCATSPRASGAYEQYFGPGTRLTVT.

The V call is TRBV7-2, the J call TRBJ1-2, with 7 nucleotides matching TRBD1. Germline V gene data show CDR1 as SGHTA and CDR2 as FQGNSA. The CDR3 has 14 amino acids. Unmatched junction bases numbered 7, after V lost 1 base and J lost 8 bases. The CDR3 is CASSLVEGAGGYTF. CDR3 nucleotides: TGTGCCAGCAGCTTAGTGGAGGGGGCTGGAGGCTACACCTTC.

This chain uses TRBV10-3 with TRBJ2-2, with 8 bases fitting TRBD2. Germline assignment: CDR1 ENHRY and CDR2 SYGVKD. The J segment lost 4 bases and the V segment lost 0 bases, leaving 4 bases of the junction unmatched. This CDR3 is 16 amino acids long. CDR3 residues: CAISESAGGITGELFF. CDR3 in DNA: TGTGCCATCAGTGAGTCGGCGGGGGGCATCACCGGGGAGCTGTTTTTT.

This rearrangement joins TRBV3-1 (or the pseudogene TRBV3-2) to TRBJ1-2, with a possible D match to TRBD1 (5 bases). Trimming shortened V by 3 bases and J by 3 bases, and 17 bases separated the two germline ends. CDR1 and CDR2 from the germline V gene are LGHDT and YNNKEL (reference sequence). The length of the CDR3 is 16 residues. This chain's CDR3 is CASSQPRGGGDYGYTF. The CDR3 DNA sequence: TGTGCCAGCAGCCAGCCAAGGGGCGGAGGGGACTATGGCTACACCTTC.

The chain has TRBV7-8 and TRBJ1-2; D might be TRBD1 (5 bases). The CDR3 runs 14 residues. Germline CDR1 reads SGHVS; CDR2 reads FQNEAQ. V lost 1 base and J lost 4, with 10 bases in between. CDR3 loop: CASSLEAGVYGYTF. CDR3 sequence (DNA): TGTGCCAGCAGCTTAGAGGCGGGGGTCTATGGCTACACCTTC.

The chain uses TRBV7-2 and TRBJ2-7; D call uncertain. Germline V gene data show CDR1 as SGHTA and CDR2 as FQGNSA. The CDR3 is 14 residues long. V lost 5 bases, J lost 0 bases, and 11 bases lay in between. CDR3 residues: CASSALKSSYEQYF. The CDR3 DNA reads TGTGCCAGCAGCGCCCTAAAGTCCTCCTACGAGCAGTACTTC.

The chain carries TRBV19 and TRBJ1-5; a weak D match, TRBD1 (6 bases). CDR1 and CDR2 (germline): LNHDA, SQIVND (reference sequence). V was cut by 1 base and J by 9 bases, with 10 bases left in between. The CDR3 spans 13 residues. The CDR3 DNA reads TGTGCCAGTAGTATAGTTGGGGGCAGGCCCCAGCATTTT. It is translated as CASSIVGGRPQHF.

V is TRBV30 and J is TRBJ2-1; 8 nucleotides match TRBD2. Per germline, CDR1 GTSNPN and CDR2 SVGIG (reference sequence). The CDR3 sequence is 13 residues long. The CDR3 sequence: CASSGSSYNEQFF. Written as DNA, the CDR3 is TGTGCTTCCAGCGGGAGCTCCTACAATGAGCAGTTCTTC.

The CDR3 region is CASSFGQLRVAGYTF. The CDR3 coding sequence is TGTGCCAGCAGCTTTGGCCAACTCAGGGTAGCTGGCTACACCTTC. The gene calls are TRBV7-9 and TRBJ1-2; D perhaps matches TRBD1 (5 bases). Germline CDR1 reads SEHNR; CDR2 reads FQNEAQ (reference sequence). This CDR3 contains 15 residues. V lost 3 bases to trimming and J lost 7 bases, with 18 bases between them.

The CDR3: CASSESRLAAYEQYF. For the CDR3, the DNA is TGTGCCAGCAGTGAGTCTCGCCTAGCGGCCTACGAGCAGTACTTC. The V call is TRBV2, the J call TRBJ2-7; 7 bases align to TRBD2. The CDR3 extends over 15 amino acids. Germline V gene lookup returns CDR1 SNHLY and CDR2 FYNNEI. The V gene end was trimmed by 3 bases and the J gene end by 2 bases; junction bases not matched to a gene: 7. The full variable domain, with the rest looked up from reference TRBV2 and TRBJ2-7, is EPEVTQTPSHQVTQMGQEVILRCVPISNHLYFYWYRQILGQKVEFLVSFYNNEISEKSEIFDDQFSVERPDGSNFTLKIRSTKLEDSAMYFCASSESRLAAYEQYFGPGTRLTVT.

The V gene is TRBV27, the J gene TRBJ2-7; D might be TRBD1 (5 bases). Trimming took 0 bases from V and 4 from J, leaving 16 bases between them. The CDR3 is 16 residues long. The V gene's germline CDR1 is MNHEY and CDR2 SMNVEV (reference sequence). This CDR3 is CASSLSKGFVGYEQYF. Written as DNA, the CDR3 is TGTGCCAGCAGTTTATCGAAGGGGTTTGTGGGGTACGAGCAGTACTTC.

J is TRBJ1-2 and V is TRBV4-3; tentative D call: TRBD1 (5 bases). The germline CDR1 and CDR2 sequences are LGHNA and YSLEER. CDR3 length: 15 amino acids. Trimming removed 4 bases from V and 0 bases from J, with 12 bases in between. The CDR3 spells CASSRDGLANYGYTF. As DNA, the CDR3 is TGCGCCAGCAGCCGGGACGGACTAGCTAACTATGGCTACACCTTC.

The chain has TRBV11-2 and TRBJ1-6; D not resolved. Between the trimmed V and J ends, which lost 0 bases and 14 bases, there was a span of 5 bases. CDR3 length: 11 amino acids. Per the germline V gene, CDR1 is SGHAT and CDR2 is FQNNGV. CDR3 region: CASSLDLTLHF. DNA for the CDR3: TGTGCCAGCAGCTTAGATCTAACCCTCCACTTT.